Below, 25 T cell receptor beta chains from the same sample are listed, as sequenced in a study of blood T cell repertoires in COVID-19. The protocol was immunoSEQ multiplex PCR, while the TCRdb copy is restricted to in-frame clones and leaves out a portion. The sample includes some 320,000 clones, around 90% of them seen just once. The sample was PBMCs or T cells enriched from blood (not recorded which). These TCRs come from a man in his fifties or sixties who had recovered from COVID-19.

V is TRBV7-9 and J is TRBJ1-5, with a tentative D call TRBD1 (6 bases). Germline assignment: CDR1 SEHNR and CDR2 FQNEAQ (reference sequence). This CDR3 spans 15 amino acids. The V gene lost 5 bases and the J gene lost 2 bases, with 13 bases spanning the gap. CDR3 sequence (DNA): TGTGCCAGCAGCGAACAGGGATTCGGCAATCAGCCCCAGCATTTT. Amino acids: CASSEQGFGNQPQHF.

This clone was picked up a small number of times. CDR3 DNA sequence: TGTGCCAGCAGCTCTCCAATTCAGGGGGGTTATTCACCCCTCCACTTT. Translation gives CASSSPIQGGYSPLHF. The chain couples TRBV13 to TRBJ1-6; 7 nucleotides agree with TRBD1. Per the germline V gene, CDR1 is PRHDT and CDR2 is FYEKMQ (reference sequence). The CDR3 has 16 amino acids. V shed 4 bases and J 8 bases; nucleotides not matched to a gene: 11.

This rearrangement joins TRBV4-3 to TRBJ1-4; unclear D gene. There are 17 residues in the CDR3. The V and J ends lost 4 bases and 0 bases respectively, with 15 bases between them. From germline, CDR1 is LGHNA and CDR2 YSLEER. The CDR3 loop reads CASSPSTARATNEKLFF. The CDR3 DNA reads TGCGCCAGCAGCCCGTCAACCGCCCGGGCAACTAATGAAAAACTGTTTTTT.

V and J are TRBV28 and TRBJ2-7; D call uncertain. Trimming stripped 1 base from V and 2 bases from J, with 9 bases between. Germline values: CDR1 MDHEN, CDR2 SYDVKM. This CDR3 is 14 amino acids long. For the CDR3, the DNA is TGTGCCAGCAGTTTATTGGGCAGAACCTACGAGCAGTACTTC. Its protein is CASSLLGRTYEQYF.

V is TRBV7-9 and J is TRBJ1-2, with D possibly matching TRBD1 (6 bases). Germline CDR1 is SEHNR and CDR2 is FQNEAQ (reference sequence). This CDR3 has 13 amino acids. Deletions cut 1 base from V and 6 bases from J, with 9 bases between. CDR3 DNA: TGTGCCAGCAGCTTAGACAGGGTAAATGGCTACACCTTC. This encodes CASSLDRVNGYTF.

With respect to this clone: This specimen includes other DNA sequences encoding the same CDR3. The CDR3 nucleotides read TGTGCCAGCAGCAGAAACAGGATCTACGAGCAGTACTTC. The encoded protein is CASSRNRIYEQYF. J is TRBJ2-7 and V is TRBV3-1 (or the pseudogene TRBV3-2), with a possible D match to TRBD1 (5 bases). V was clipped by 5 bases and J by 3 bases, with 11 bases between them. This CDR3 region has 13 residues. Germline-derived CDR1 and CDR2 are LGHDT and YNNKEL (reference sequence).

V is TRBV6-2 or TRBV6-3 and J is TRBJ1-3; D uncertain. This CDR3 is 13 amino acids long. CDR1 and CDR2 from the germline V gene are MNHEY and SVGEGT. Trimming removed 0 bases from V and 4 bases from J, with 4 bases in between. CDR3 nucleotide sequence: TGTGCCAGCAGTTACTCCAGGGGAAACACCATATATTTT. Translated: CASSYSRGNTIYF.

This CDR3 is CASSPIAGEGDTQYF. The CDR3 nucleotides read TGTGCCAGCAGCCCAATAGCGGGAGAGGGAGATACGCAGTATTTT. The V call is TRBV7-6, the J call TRBJ2-3; TRBD2 aligns across 9 bases. Trimming took 5 bases from V and 5 from J; bases not matched to a gene: 8. Germline V gives CDR1 SGHVS, CDR2 FNYEAQ. CDR3 length equals 15 residues.

The V and J genes are TRBV4-3 and TRBJ1-2; the D is unclear. The germline CDR1 and CDR2 sequences are LGHNA and YSLEER. The CDR3 is 16 residues long. The germline V and J ends were trimmed by 0 bases and 4 bases, with 15 bases remaining between them. The CDR3 protein is CASSQDLAERVYGYTF. The CDR3 DNA reads TGCGCCAGCAGCCAAGATTTGGCGGAACGCGTCTATGGCTACACCTTC.

The chain carries TRBV19 and TRBJ1-5; no definite D call. The V and J ends lost 4 bases and 0 bases respectively, with 10 bases between them. The germline gives CDR1 LNHDA, CDR2 SQIVND (reference sequence). The CDR3 covers 15 residues. The CDR3 loop reads CASSTSLLSNQPQHF. The CDR3 coding sequence is TGTGCCAGTAGTACCTCACTGCTTAGCAATCAGCCCCAGCATTTT.

The V gene is TRBV11-2, the J gene TRBJ1-4; D unclear. CDR1 and CDR2 from the germline V gene are SGHAT and FQNNGV. Deletions cut 3 bases from V and 0 bases from J, with 5 bases between. The CDR3 totals 14 residues. The chain's CDR3 is CASSFRSTNEKLFF. Here the CDR3 DNA reads TGTGCCAGCAGCTTCCGTTCAACTAATGAAAAACTGTTTTTT.

The V and J genes are TRBV15 and TRBJ2-1; no clear D. The V end was cut by 0 bases, the J end by 3 bases, with 6 bases between. The CDR3 spans 14 residues. CDR1 is LNHNV and CDR2 is YYDKDF in the germline V gene (reference sequence). This CDR3 is CATSREASYNEQFF. The CDR3 nucleotides read TGTGCCACCAGCAGAGAGGCCAGCTACAATGAGCAGTTCTTC.

The CDR3 DNA reads TGTGCCTGGAGTGGACTAGCGGGACTCAATGAGCAGTTCTTC. Amino acids: CAWSGLAGLNEQFF. V is TRBV30 and J is TRBJ2-1; 11 bases map to TRBD2. This CDR3 spans 14 amino acids. Germline V gives CDR1 GTSNPN, CDR2 SVGIG (reference sequence). The V gene end was trimmed by 1 base and the J gene end by 6 bases; junction bases not matched to a gene: 2.

About this clone: The sample contains more than one DNA sequence encoding this CDR3. The chain is built from TRBV29-1 and TRBJ1-2; D perhaps matches TRBD1 (5 bases). The CDR3 length is 13 residues. CDR1 SQVTM and CDR2 ANQGSEA come from the germline V gene. The V and J ends lost 4 bases and 5 bases respectively, with 14 bases between them. CDR3 residues: CSVGGGEGYGYTF. The CDR3 DNA is TGCAGCGTTGGCGGGGGAGAAGGATATGGCTACACCTTC.

This sequence joins TRBV5-8 and TRBJ1-6; TRBD1 matches 8 bases. CDR1 SGHTS and CDR2 YDEGEE come from the germline V gene. The CDR3 extends over 15 amino acids. Trimming took 4 bases from V and 9 from J; bases not matched to a gene: 9. The CDR3 loop is CASSAERTGTSPLHF. As DNA, the CDR3 is TGTGCCAGCAGCGCCGAGCGGACAGGGACTTCACCCCTCCACTTT.

The chain links TRBV4-3 to TRBJ2-3; no reliable D call. CDR1 is LGHNA and CDR2 is YSLEER in the germline V gene. This CDR3 has 14 residues. Trimming removed 0 bases at V and 6 bases at J, with 10 bases between. CDR3 loop: CASSQDGLRDTQYF. In nucleotides, the CDR3 is TGCGCCAGCAGCCAAGATGGGTTGCGGGATACGCAGTATTTT.

The gene calls are TRBV2 and TRBJ1-1; the D is unclear. The CDR3 covers 16 residues. Germline assignment: CDR1 SNHLY and CDR2 FYNNEI. V was pared by 0 bases and J by 2 bases, with 13 bases between. The CDR3, as DNA: TGTGCCAGCAGTGAAGCGCTTACAGACCTTAACACTGAAGCTTTCTTT. Its translation is CASSEALTDLNTEAFF.

Points on this clone: The sample holds other DNA sequences that translate to the same CDR3. The chain combines TRBV18 with TRBJ2-5; D perhaps matches TRBD1 (6 bases). The CDR3 loop spans 13 amino acids. Between the trimmed V and J ends, which lost 4 bases and 2 bases, there was a span of 8 bases. CDR1 and CDR2 (germline): KGHSH, LQKENI. DNA for the CDR3: TGTGCCAGCTCACGGACAGTGCAAGAGACCCAGTACTTC. This translates into CASSRTVQETQYF. The whole variable domain, remainder taken from reference TRBV18 and TRBJ2-5, is NAGVMQNPRHLVRRRGQEARLRCSPMKGHSHVYWYRQLPEEGLKFMVYLQKENIIDESGMPKERFSAEFPKEGPSILRIQQVVRGDSAAYFCASSRTVQETQYFGPGTRLLVL.

The chain is built from TRBV19 and TRBJ1-5; 10 nucleotides line up with TRBD1. Unmatched junction bases numbered 6, after V lost 4 bases and J lost 3 bases. The CDR3 contains 16 residues. In germline, CDR1 is LNHDA, CDR2 SQIVND (reference sequence). The CDR3 loop is CASSRAGQGSNQPQHF. The CDR3 coding sequence is TGTGCCAGTAGTAGGGCGGGACAGGGGTCCAATCAGCCCCAGCATTTT.

The chain has TRBV29-1 and TRBJ2-1, with D perhaps matching TRBD2 (5 bases). Germline assignment: CDR1 SQVTM and CDR2 ANQGSEA. The CDR3 has 12 amino acids. Trimming took off 6 bases at V and 10 bases at J, with 16 bases between the two ends. This CDR3 is CSVWASTGEQFF. The CDR3 region has the DNA TGCAGCGTATGGGCCTCCACGGGGGAGCAGTTCTTC.

The V and J genes are TRBV10-3 and TRBJ1-5, with D uncertain. Looked up from germline, CDR1 is ENHRY and CDR2 is SYGVKD. The ends were cut back, 4 bases at V and 0 bases at J, with 10 bases in the middle. The CDR3 is 15 residues long. The CDR3, as DNA: TGTGCCATCAGTGCAGTCGGGGATAGCAATCAGCCCCAGCATTTT. Translating gives CAISAVGDSNQPQHF.

The V and J genes are TRBV2 and TRBJ2-3; the D gene is possibly TRBD1 (6 bases). Between the trimmed V and J ends, which lost 6 bases and 0 bases, there was a span of 10 bases. CDR1 and CDR2 from the germline V gene are SNHLY and FYNNEI. The CDR3 is made up of 14 amino acids. The CDR3 protein is CASRGAVSTDTQYF. DNA for the CDR3: TGTGCCAGCAGGGGGGCGGTTAGCACAGATACGCAGTATTTT.

The chain joins TRBV2 to TRBJ2-5, with 10 bases identical to TRBD1. Germline V gene lookup returns CDR1 SNHLY and CDR2 FYNNEI. Trimming cost V 6 bases and J 4 bases; bases outside gene matches: 8. CDR3 length: 15 amino acids. This chain's CDR3 is CASSPLGQGGETQYF. CDR3 DNA: TGTGCCAGCAGCCCCCTCGGACAGGGGGGAGAGACCCAGTACTTC.

The chain recombines TRBV7-2 with TRBJ1-2; a weak D match, TRBD1 (5 bases). Trimming pared 5 bases from V and 2 bases from J, leaving 9 bases between. This CDR3 spans 13 amino acids. Germline V lookup: CDR1 SGHTA, CDR2 FQGNSA. The DNA for the CDR3 is TGTGCCAGCAGCAGAGACAGCAACTATGGCTACACCTTC. Its protein product is CASSRDSNYGYTF.

The chain carries TRBV19 and TRBJ2-5; TRBD1 matches at 10 bases. There are 16 residues in the CDR3. Germline V gene sequence: CDR1 LNHDA, CDR2 SQIVND (reference sequence). Unmatched junction bases numbered 5, after V lost 3 bases and J lost 1 base. This CDR3 reads CASSIRTGGTQETQYF. The CDR3 DNA reads TGTGCCAGTAGTATTCGGACAGGGGGTACCCAAGAGACCCAGTACTTC. The full variable domain, rest sourced from reference TRBV19 and TRBJ2-5, is DGGITQSPKYLFRKEGQNVTLSCEQNLNHDAMYWYRQDPGQGLRLIYYSQIVNDFQKGDIAEGYSVSREKKESFPLTVTSAQKNPTAFYLCASSIRTGGTQETQYFGPGTRLLVL.